This passage covers 2 T cell receptor beta chains from one sample sequenced in a study of blood T cell repertoires in COVID-19. The repertoire was sequenced with immunoSEQ multiplex PCR; TCRdb's copy has only in-frame clones and lacks some. The sample includes 87,000 or so clones, about 87% seen only once; the top ten take approximately 12%. The sequenced sample was peripheral blood. The receptors shown here come from a man older than 75 with acute or convalescent COVID-19.

The chain combines TRBV19 with TRBJ1-4, with 9 positions matching TRBD1. Germline-derived CDR1 and CDR2 are LNHDA and SQIVND (reference sequence). The CDR3 is 15 amino acids. V lost 7 bases, J lost 7 bases, and 10 bases stayed unmatched. The CDR3 DNA is TGTGCCAGTAAAACCTCCGGGACAGGGAGTGAAAAACTGTTTTTT. It translates to CASKTSGTGSEKLFF. The full variable domain, its missing parts supplied by reference TRBV19 and TRBJ1-4, is DGGITQSPKYLFRKEGQNVTLSCEQNLNHDAMYWYRQDPGQGLRLIYYSQIVNDFQKGDIAEGYSVSREKKESFPLTVTSAQKNPTAFYLCASKTSGTGSEKLFFGSGTQLSVL.

This rearrangement joins TRBV19 to TRBJ2-3; D is uncertain. There are 15 residues in the CDR3. Germline CDR1 and CDR2: LNHDA and SQIVND (reference sequence). Between the trimmed V and J ends, which lost 1 base and 4 bases, there was a span of 12 bases. The CDR3 DNA reads TGTGCCAGTAGTATAGGGGCCGGCGTTGCAGATACGCAGTATTTT. Translation gives CASSIGAGVADTQYF.